Presented here are 5 T cell receptor beta chains from one specimen sequenced in a study of cytomegalovirus exposure and HLA in healthy donors. PCR primers comprised 60 Vbeta and 13 Jbeta primers. Clones were sequenced by immunoSEQ multiplex PCR, and TCRdb holds only the in-frame ones, with some missing. The repertoire includes about 160,000 clones, approximately 78% of them detected once, and around 1.9% sits in the top ten. Sequencing was carried out using PBMCs. These receptors came from a woman in her late teens or twenties in good health and CMV-seronegative.

J is TRBJ2-3 and V is TRBV15; 7 bases match TRBD1. The J segment lost 7 bases and the V segment lost 5 bases, leaving 9 bases of the junction unmatched. In germline, CDR1 is LNHNV, CDR2 YYDKDF (reference sequence). The CDR3 runs 14 residues. Here the CDR3 reads CATSVRQGRNTQYF. The CDR3 DNA reads TGTGCCACCAGCGTTCGACAGGGCCGAAATACGCAGTATTTT.

Regarding this clone: Other DNA sequences in the sample encode the same CDR3. This chain connects TRBV5-1 to TRBJ2-7, with a tentative D call TRBD1 (5 bases). This CDR3 has 15 amino acids. V shed 2 bases and J shed 0 bases, with 12 bases lying between them. CDR1 SGHRS and CDR2 YFSETQ come from the germline V gene. The CDR3 bases are TGCGCCAGCAGCTTAACCCTAGGGGACTCCTACGAGCAGTACTTC. Residues: CASSLTLGDSYEQYF.

The chain recombines TRBV29-1 with TRBJ2-5, with D tentatively TRBD2 (6 bases). CDR1 SQVTM and CDR2 ANQGSEA come from the germline V gene. CDR3 length equals 13 residues. V dropped 3 bases and J dropped 2 bases, with 10 bases sitting between them. The CDR3 DNA reads TGCAGCGTTGATAATCGGGGGCAAGAGACCCAGTACTTC. Translation: CSVDNRGQETQYF.

This clone was observed a single time. The V gene is TRBV5-6, the J gene TRBJ2-7, with TRBD1 matching over 7 bases. V lost 4 bases, J lost 2 bases, and 6 bases stayed unmatched. This CDR3 contains 14 residues. CDR1 and CDR2 from the germline V gene are SGHDT and YYEEEE. The CDR3 spells CASSPKTGPYEQYF. The DNA for the CDR3 is TGTGCCAGCAGCCCTAAGACAGGGCCCTACGAGCAGTACTTC.

V is TRBV10-2 and J is TRBJ1-1; TRBD1 aligns across 8 bases. Germline-derived CDR1 and CDR2 are WSHSY and SAAADI. The CDR3 extends over 15 amino acids. Trimming cost V 3 bases and J 4 bases; bases outside gene matches: 7. CDR3 sequence: CASSEMGTGFTEAFF. CDR3 nucleotides: TGCGCCAGCAGTGAAATGGGGACAGGATTCACTGAAGCTTTCTTT.